The 28 T cell receptor beta chains below were found in one sample sequenced in a study of blood T cell repertoires in COVID-19. TCRdb's table, derived via immunoSEQ multiplex PCR, lists solely in-frame clones and lacks some. The sample consists of 30,000 to 45,000 clones, almost 90% of them appearing once. The sequenced sample was peripheral blood. These receptors came from a man aged 65 to 85 with acute or convalescent COVID-19.

The chain has TRBV27 and TRBJ2-7, with D perhaps matching TRBD1 (6 bases). With 10 bases removed from V and 2 bases from J, the gap between germline ends came to 24 bases. The CDR3 runs 16 residues. The germline V gene has CDR1 MNHEY and CDR2 SMNVEV (reference sequence). CDR3 amino acids: CATGRPLDSIPYEQYF. The CDR3 nucleotides read TGTGCCACCGGACGTCCTCTGGACAGTATCCCCTACGAGCAGTACTTC.

V is TRBV7-6 and J is TRBJ2-1; weak D call: TRBD2 (6 bases). CDR3 size: 16 residues. V was clipped by 0 bases and J by 4 bases, with 13 bases between them. Germline-derived CDR1 and CDR2 are SGHVS and FNYEAQ. Written as DNA, the CDR3 is TGTGCCAGCAGCTTAGCCCCAGGGAGGACGTACAATGAGCAGTTCTTC. This codes for CASSLAPGRTYNEQFF. The full variable domain, in which reference TRBV7-6 and TRBJ2-1 provide the parts outside the CDR3, is GAGVSQSPRYKVTKRGQDVALRCDPISGHVSLYWYRQALGQGPEFLTYFNYEAQQDKSGLPNDRFSAERPEGSISTLTIQRTEQRDSAMYRCASSLAPGRTYNEQFFGPGTRLTVL.

V is TRBV9 and J is TRBJ1-5, with no clear D. In germline, CDR1 is SGDLS, CDR2 YYNGEE. V dropped 4 bases and J dropped 7 bases, with 21 bases sitting between them. CDR3 length: 16 residues. CDR3 sequence reads: CASSRNTGISGQPQHF. The CDR3 nucleotides read TGTGCCAGCAGCCGAAACACCGGAATATCCGGGCAGCCCCAGCATTTT.

This chain connects TRBV19 to TRBJ1-1, with D unresolved. The CDR3 covers 14 residues. Germline CDR1 and CDR2: LNHDA and SQIVND (reference sequence). V lost 1 base to trimming and J lost 0 bases, with 6 bases between them. CDR3 sequence reads: CASSIGQMNTEAFF. The CDR3 nucleotides are TGTGCCAGTAGTATAGGGCAGATGAACACTGAAGCTTTCTTT.

The chain is built from TRBV5-6 and TRBJ1-2; D is uncertain. The length of the CDR3 is 12 residues. Germline V lookup: CDR1 SGHDT, CDR2 YYEEEE. V shed 2 bases and J shed 2 bases, with 4 bases lying between them. CDR3 protein: CASSFLNYGYTF. As DNA, the CDR3 is TGTGCCAGCAGCTTCCTGAACTATGGCTACACCTTC.

The chain recombines TRBV29-1 with TRBJ2-3, with 9 bases matching TRBD2. CDR1 and CDR2 from the germline V gene are SQVTM and ANQGSEA. This CDR3 has 15 residues. Trimming cost V 6 bases and J 1 base; bases outside gene matches: 8. The CDR3 coding sequence is TGCAGCGTCGGACTTAGCGGGAGCGGCACAGATACGCAGTATTTT. As protein: CSVGLSGSGTDTQYF.

The V gene is TRBV18, the J gene TRBJ2-3, with 10 bases matching TRBD1. CDR1 KGHSH and CDR2 LQKENI come from the germline V gene. The V gene end was trimmed by 4 bases and the J gene end by 4 bases; junction bases not matched to a gene: 5. CDR3 size: 15 residues. In nucleotides, the CDR3 is TGTGCCAGCTCACGTCGGACAGGGGGAGCAGATACGCAGTATTTT. This codes for CASSRRTGGADTQYF.

This chain connects TRBV11-2 to TRBJ1-5; 9 bases are a match to TRBD1. This CDR3 spans 13 amino acids. V trimming: 6 bases; J trimming: 9 bases; junction bases outside the gene matches: 6. CDR1 and CDR2 (germline): SGHAT, FQNNGV. CDR3 sequence: CASSGQGYGPQHF. CDR3 sequence (DNA): TGTGCCAGCAGTGGACAGGGGTATGGGCCCCAGCATTTT.

The genes are TRBV5-1 and TRBJ2-7; TRBD1 agrees at 8 bases. Per the germline V gene, CDR1 is SGHRS and CDR2 is YFSETQ. The CDR3 sequence is 14 residues long. The junction had 9 bases not matched to a gene; V was cut back by 4 bases and J by 6 bases. Here the CDR3 DNA reads TGCGCCAGCAGCCCAGGGGGCCGTCCCGGCGAGCAGTACTTC. Its translation is CASSPGGRPGEQYF.

DNA for the CDR3: TGTGCCAGTGGACCGACAGGGCCCCAGGAACGGGGCTACACCTTC. The encoded protein is CASGPTGPQERGYTF. The J gene is TRBJ1-2, the V gene TRBV19; 7 bases line up with TRBD1. CDR1 and CDR2 (germline): LNHDA, SQIVND (reference sequence). The V gene end was trimmed by 8 bases and the J gene end by 8 bases; junction bases not matched to a gene: 17. This CDR3 has 15 amino acids.

The rearrangement uses TRBV12-5 and TRBJ2-1, with 8 bases lining up with TRBD2. Germline V gene lookup returns CDR1 LGHNT and CDR2 FRNRAP. Unmatched junction bases numbered 7, after V lost 2 bases and J lost 4 bases. The CDR3 is 16 amino acids. DNA for the CDR3: TGTGCTAGTGGTTTGAATGGGGCGGGGGGTTACAATGAGCAGTTCTTC. Amino acid sequence: CASGLNGAGGYNEQFF.

This clone was seen just once. This chain joins TRBV5-1 and TRBJ1-2; 8 bases fit TRBD1. The ends lost 0 bases at V and 5 bases at J; junction bases unmatched: 9. The CDR3 contains 16 residues. Germline V lookup: CDR1 SGHRS, CDR2 YFSETQ. The CDR3, as DNA: TGCGCCAGCAGCTTGGCCTCGGACAGGGTGGGATATGGCTACACCTTC. Protein: CASSLASDRVGYGYTF.

The V gene is TRBV5-8, the J gene TRBJ1-1; 7 bases map to TRBD1. Trimming took 2 bases from V and 3 from J; bases not matched to a gene: 4. Germline CDR1 is SGHTS and CDR2 is YDEGEE. The CDR3 contains 14 residues. The CDR3 sequence: CASSLNGQDTEAFF. CDR3 sequence (DNA): TGTGCCAGCAGCTTAAACGGACAGGACACTGAAGCTTTCTTT.

The chain combines TRBV19 with TRBJ1-1; a weak D match, TRBD1 (5 bases). Trimming took off 5 bases at V and 4 bases at J, with 20 bases between the two ends. Germline loops: CDR1 LNHDA, CDR2 SQIVND (reference sequence). The CDR3 loop spans 16 amino acids. CDR3 nucleotides: TGTGCCAGTAGTTCCGGGGGACCGCTATCGGGCACTGAAGCTTTCTTT. Amino acids: CASSSGGPLSGTEAFF.

The chain links TRBV19 to TRBJ1-5; 9 bases line up with TRBD1. There are 17 residues in the CDR3. The V gene end was trimmed by 9 bases and the J gene end by 0 bases; junction bases not matched to a gene: 12. Germline loops: CDR1 LNHDA, CDR2 SQIVND (reference sequence). CDR3 sequence (DNA): TGTGCCAGCCAAAGAGGGGGACAGGGCTATAGCAATCAGCCCCAGCATTTT. This translates into CASQRGGQGYSNQPQHF. The whole variable domain, filled in from reference TRBV19 and TRBJ1-5, reads DGGITQSPKYLFRKEGQNVTLSCEQNLNHDAMYWYRQDPGQGLRLIYYSQIVNDFQKGDIAEGYSVSREKKESFPLTVTSAQKNPTAFYLCASQRGGQGYSNQPQHFGDGTRLSIL.

J is TRBJ1-5 and V is TRBV6-6; TRBD1 aligns across 7 bases. V was pared by 7 bases and J by 4 bases, with 1 base of the junction left unmatched. CDR3 length equals 12 residues. Germline loops: CDR1 MNHNY, CDR2 SVGAGI (reference sequence). The CDR3 coding sequence is TGTGCCAGCAACAGGGGAAATCAGCCCCAGCATTTT. The encoded protein is CASNRGNQPQHF.

The gene calls are TRBV10-3 and TRBJ1-4, with 8 bases matching TRBD1. CDR3 length equals 16 residues. V shed 2 bases, J shed 4 bases, and the junction held 6 bases outside the gene matches. Germline V lookup: CDR1 ENHRY, CDR2 SYGVKD. CDR3 region: CAISEASGGGNEKLFF. The CDR3 DNA is TGTGCCATCAGTGAGGCTTCAGGGGGCGGTAATGAAAAACTGTTTTTT.

The chain has TRBV4-1 and TRBJ2-7; the match to TRBD1 covers 12 bases. The germline V gene has CDR1 MGHRA and CDR2 YSYEKL. Trimming cost V 1 base and J 7 bases; bases outside gene matches: 8. CDR3 length: 16 residues. The CDR3 loop reads CASSQGPGQGAGEQYF. The CDR3 nucleotides read TGCGCCAGCAGCCAAGGACCGGGACAGGGGGCGGGGGAGCAGTACTTC.

The rearrangement uses TRBV24-1 and TRBJ2-2; 10 bases align to TRBD1. The CDR3 loop spans 17 amino acids. Germline trimming cut 4 bases from V and 6 bases from J; bases unmatched to any gene: 10. CDR1 is KGHDR, CDR2 SFDVKD, per germline. CDR3 amino acids: CATSDIGTGAFAGELFF. The CDR3 DNA follows: TGTGCCACCAGTGACATTGGGACAGGGGCCTTTGCCGGGGAGCTGTTTTTT.

V usage is TRBV10-3 and J usage is TRBJ2-1, with 7 bases aligning to TRBD2. This CDR3 spans 16 amino acids. V shed 5 bases, J shed 1 base, and the junction held 8 bases outside the gene matches. Germline CDR1 ENHRY, CDR2 SYGVKD. CDR3 DNA sequence: TGTGCCATCAGTCCCGTGCTAGCGGAATCCTACAATGAGCAGTTCTTC. Translating it yields CAISPVLAESYNEQFF.

The V call is TRBV5-1, the J call TRBJ2-1; perhaps TRBD2 as D (5 bases). Germline lookup yields CDR1 SGHRS and CDR2 YFSETQ. V dropped 1 base and J dropped 6 bases, with 14 bases sitting between them. The CDR3 contains 15 residues. Here the CDR3 DNA reads TGCGCCAGCAGCTTGCCCACTAGAACCGGCAATGAGCAGTTCTTC. It translates to CASSLPTRTGNEQFF.

This chain connects TRBV6-6 to TRBJ2-7, with TRBD1 as a possible D gene (6 bases). The CDR3 is made up of 14 amino acids. CDR1 MNHNY and CDR2 SVGAGI come from the germline V gene (reference sequence). Trimming pared 0 bases from V and 3 bases from J, leaving 9 bases between. The CDR3 DNA sequence: TGTGCCAGCAGTTACTCAACAGGGATCTACGAGCAGTACTTC. Residues: CASSYSTGIYEQYF.

The V call is TRBV19, the J call TRBJ1-2; TRBD1 matches at 8 bases. V was pared by 4 bases and J by 4 bases, with 5 bases of the junction left unmatched. Germline V gene sequence: CDR1 LNHDA, CDR2 SQIVND (reference sequence). The CDR3 has 14 amino acids. CDR3 nucleotide sequence: TGTGCCAGTAGTACGACAGGGGTCCCCTATGGCTACACCTTC. Residues: CASSTTGVPYGYTF.

The chain couples TRBV27 to TRBJ1-5, with TRBD1 identical over 8 bases. This CDR3 has 13 amino acids. Unmatched junction bases numbered 3, after V lost 4 bases and J lost 7 bases. The germline V gene has CDR1 MNHEY and CDR2 SMNVEV (reference sequence). Here the CDR3 reads CASSSNRGQPQHF. The DNA of the CDR3 is TGTGCCAGCAGTTCCAACAGGGGGCAGCCCCAGCATTTT.

This sequence joins TRBV15 and TRBJ1-5; D gene ambiguous. V gave up 11 bases and J gave up 3 bases, with 14 bases separating them. Germline CDR1 LNHNV, CDR2 YYDKDF (reference sequence). This CDR3 is 13 amino acids long. The CDR3 DNA reads TGTGCCTCACGAGCGCAGTACAATCAGCCCCAGCATTTT. Translated, it gives CASRAQYNQPQHF. The full variable domain, its missing parts supplied by reference TRBV15 and TRBJ1-5, is DAMVIQNPRYQVTQFGKPVTLSCSQTLNHNVMYWYQQKSSQAPKLLFHYYDKDFNNEADTPDNFQSRRPNTSFCFLDIRSPGLGDTAMYLCASRAQYNQPQHFGDGTRLSIL.

The CDR3 DNA sequence: TGTGCCAGCAGCTTGGTTCCGGGAGCCTTTAACTATGGCTACACCTTC. This codes for CASSLVPGAFNYGYTF. J is TRBJ1-2 and V is TRBV5-6; D uncertain. Germline CDR1 reads SGHDT; CDR2 reads YYEEEE. This CDR3 region has 16 residues. Trimming removed 0 bases from V and 1 base from J, with 13 bases in between.

The chain is built from TRBV27 and TRBJ2-1, with TRBD2 identical over 10 bases. Unmatched junction bases numbered 7, after V lost 0 bases and J lost 8 bases. The CDR3 runs to 16 residues. Germline V gene lookup returns CDR1 MNHEY and CDR2 SMNVEV (reference sequence). As DNA, the CDR3 is TGTGCCAGCAGTTTATCACCTAGCGGGAGTCTATATGAGCAGTTCTTC. It translates to CASSLSPSGSLYEQFF.

This chain uses TRBV14 with TRBJ2-3; a weak D match, TRBD1 (5 bases). Trimming removed 4 bases from V and 4 bases from J, with 15 bases in between. The CDR3 consists of 15 residues. Germline lookup yields CDR1 SGHDN and CDR2 FVKESK. CDR3 sequence reads: CASSRTWGGSDTQYF. The CDR3 region has the DNA TGTGCCAGCAGCCGAACTTGGGGCGGCTCAGATACGCAGTATTTT.